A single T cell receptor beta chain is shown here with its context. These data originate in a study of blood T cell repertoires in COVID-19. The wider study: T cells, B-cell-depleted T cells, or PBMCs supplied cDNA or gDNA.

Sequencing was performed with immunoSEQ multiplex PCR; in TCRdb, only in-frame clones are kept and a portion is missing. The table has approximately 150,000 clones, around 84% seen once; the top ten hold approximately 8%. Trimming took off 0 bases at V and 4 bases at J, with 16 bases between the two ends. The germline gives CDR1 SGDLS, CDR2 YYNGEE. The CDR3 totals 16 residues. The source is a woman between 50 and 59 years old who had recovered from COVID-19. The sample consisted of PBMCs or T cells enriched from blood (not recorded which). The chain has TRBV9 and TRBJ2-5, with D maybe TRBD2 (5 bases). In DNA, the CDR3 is TGTGCCAGCAGCGTAGCGGGCTGGGGAGAATTAGAGACCCAGTACTTC. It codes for CASSVAGWGELETQYF.